A selection of T cell receptor beta chains follows, all from one sample in a study of cytomegalovirus exposure and HLA in healthy donors. Clones were sequenced by immunoSEQ multiplex PCR, and TCRdb holds only the in-frame ones, with some missing. The table lists about 120,000 clones, approximately 72% of them singletons. Sequenced input: PBMCs. These receptors originate from a man aged 55 to 69 in good health and CMV-seropositive. Each CDR3 is given with its conserved first and last residue. Each record gives: clone size, D gene, V gene, J gene, CDR3 protein, CDR3 DNA. A D gene is named only where the DNA matches it firmly. Rows give clone size only sometimes, using once, few, many, or a class for an expanded clone.

clone_size: NA
d_call: NA
v_call: TRBV6-1
j_call: TRBJ1-2
cdr3_aa: CASSERGLNYGYTF
cdr3_nt: TGTGCCAGCAGTGAAAGGGGTTTGAACTATGGCTACACCTTC

clone_size: NA
d_call: NA
v_call: TRBV4-2
j_call: TRBJ1-2
cdr3_aa: CASSQDSEVGGYTF
cdr3_nt: TGTGCCAGCAGCCAAGATAGCGAGGTCGGAGGCTACACCTTC

clone_size: many
d_call: NA
v_call: TRBV19
j_call: TRBJ1-1
cdr3_aa: CASSIAGRTEAFF
cdr3_nt: TGTGCCAGTAGTATTGCGGGGAGGACTGAAGCTTTCTTT

clone_size: NA
d_call: NA
v_call: TRBV6-5
j_call: TRBJ2-2
cdr3_aa: CASSSRGELFF
cdr3_nt: TGTGCCAGCAGTTCGCGCGGGGAGCTGTTTTTT

clone_size: NA
d_call: NA
v_call: TRBV30
j_call: TRBJ2-2
cdr3_aa: CAWFAENTGELFF
cdr3_nt: TGTGCCTGGTTTGCGGAAAACACCGGGGAGCTGTTTTTT

clone_size: once
d_call: NA
v_call: TRBV5-4
j_call: TRBJ2-1
cdr3_aa: CASSWTGYNEQFF
cdr3_nt: TGTGCCAGCAGTTGGACTGGTTACAATGAGCAGTTCTTC

clone_size: NA
d_call: TRBD1
v_call: TRBV9
j_call: TRBJ1-3
cdr3_aa: CASSVDRPSSGNTIYF
cdr3_nt: TGTGCCAGCAGCGTGGACAGGCCCAGCTCTGGAAACACCATATATTTT

clone_size: NA
d_call: NA
v_call: TRBV5-6
j_call: TRBJ2-3
cdr3_aa: CASSLGPLATQYF
cdr3_nt: TGTGCCAGCAGCTTGGGTCCTTTGGCTACGCAGTATTTT

clone_size: NA
d_call: TRBD1
v_call: TRBV2
j_call: TRBJ1-3
cdr3_aa: CASSEQGPSGNTIYF
cdr3_nt: TGTGCCAGCAGCGAACAGGGGCCCTCTGGAAACACCATATATTTT

clone_size: NA
d_call: TRBD1
v_call: TRBV5-1
j_call: TRBJ1-1
cdr3_aa: CASSQGGDGTEAFF
cdr3_nt: TGCGCCAGCAGCCAGGGGGGTGATGGCACTGAAGCTTTCTTT

clone_size: NA
d_call: NA
v_call: TRBV5-6
j_call: TRBJ1-3
cdr3_aa: CASSLAIWGAGNTIYF
cdr3_nt: TGTGCCAGCAGCTTGGCCATATGGGGGGCTGGAAACACCATATATTTT

clone_size: NA
d_call: NA
v_call: TRBV11-2
j_call: TRBJ2-5
cdr3_aa: CASSFSGFPYTQYF
cdr3_nt: TGTGCCAGCAGCTTCTCGGGGTTTCCGTATACCCAGTACTTC

clone_size: NA
d_call: NA
v_call: TRBV11-1
j_call: TRBJ1-1
cdr3_aa: CASSRTENTEAFF
cdr3_nt: TGTGCCAGCAGCAGGACAGAAAACACTGAAGCTTTCTTT

clone_size: NA
d_call: NA
v_call: TRBV6-4
j_call: TRBJ2-6
cdr3_aa: CASSYDNSGANVLTF
cdr3_nt: TGTGCCAGCAGTTATGACAACTCTGGGGCCAACGTCCTGACTTTC

clone_size: NA
d_call: NA
v_call: TRBV14
j_call: TRBJ1-3
cdr3_aa: CASSHLSGNTIYF
cdr3_nt: TGTGCCAGCAGCCACCTCTCTGGAAACACCATATATTTT

clone_size: NA
d_call: TRBD1
v_call: TRBV4-1
j_call: TRBJ2-7
cdr3_aa: CASSQGQGGGYEQYF
cdr3_nt: TGCGCCAGCAGCCAAGGACAGGGCGGAGGCTACGAGCAGTACTTC

clone_size: few
d_call: TRBD2
v_call: TRBV6-6
j_call: TRBJ2-3
cdr3_aa: CASSLGRTSGTDTQYF
cdr3_nt: TGTGCCAGCAGTTTAGGTCGGACTAGCGGCACAGATACGCAGTATTTT

clone_size: NA
d_call: TRBD1
v_call: TRBV28
j_call: TRBJ1-4
cdr3_aa: CASSSPGQRIATNEKLFF
cdr3_nt: TGTGCCAGCAGTTCCCCGGGACAGAGAATTGCAACTAATGAAAAACTGTTTTTT

clone_size: NA
d_call: NA
v_call: TRBV5-5
j_call: TRBJ1-5
cdr3_aa: CASSPQGSQPQHF
cdr3_nt: TGTGCCAGCAGCCCTCAGGGTTCACAGCCCCAGCATTTT

clone_size: NA
d_call: TRBD1
v_call: TRBV2
j_call: TRBJ1-5
cdr3_aa: CASSGGTGGQPQHF
cdr3_nt: TGTGCCAGCAGTGGCGGGACAGGGGGACAGCCCCAGCATTTT

clone_size: NA
d_call: NA
v_call: TRBV6-1
j_call: TRBJ1-2
cdr3_aa: CASRHLGPGRGYTF
cdr3_nt: TGTGCCAGCAGGCATCTTGGTCCCGGTCGGGGCTACACCTTC

clone_size: NA
d_call: TRBD1
v_call: TRBV5-4
j_call: TRBJ1-2
cdr3_aa: CASSPGGRQNYGYTF
cdr3_nt: TGTGCCAGCAGCCCAGGGGGTCGCCAGAACTATGGCTACACCTTC

clone_size: NA
d_call: NA
v_call: TRBV25-1
j_call: TRBJ2-3
cdr3_aa: CASGTSTFIGTDTQYF
cdr3_nt: TGTGCCAGCGGGACATCCACCTTTATCGGCACAGATACGCAGTATTTT

clone_size: NA
d_call: NA
v_call: TRBV7-6
j_call: TRBJ2-7
cdr3_aa: CASSPGDYEQYF
cdr3_nt: TGTGCCAGCAGCCCCGGGGACTACGAGCAGTACTTC

clone_size: NA
d_call: NA
v_call: TRBV10-1
j_call: TRBJ2-7
cdr3_aa: CASSRGTAEQYF
cdr3_nt: TGCGCCAGCAGTAGGGGGACGGCAGAGCAGTACTTC

clone_size: NA
d_call: TRBD1
v_call: TRBV2
j_call: TRBJ1-5
cdr3_aa: CASSTQGAGQPQHF
cdr3_nt: TGTGCCAGCAGCACACAGGGGGCGGGTCAGCCCCAGCATTTT

clone_size: NA
d_call: TRBD1
v_call: TRBV7-9
j_call: TRBJ1-3
cdr3_aa: CASSLDRGTGNTIYF
cdr3_nt: TGTGCCAGCAGTTTGGACAGGGGTACAGGAAACACCATATATTTT

clone_size: NA
d_call: TRBD1
v_call: TRBV2
j_call: TRBJ2-7
cdr3_aa: CASMDRAPREQYF
cdr3_nt: TGTGCCAGCATGGACAGGGCCCCCCGCGAGCAGTACTTC

clone_size: NA
d_call: NA
v_call: TRBV11-2
j_call: TRBJ1-1
cdr3_aa: CASSLPQQGDTEAFF
cdr3_nt: TGTGCCAGCAGCCTCCCCCAACAGGGAGACACTGAAGCTTTCTTT

clone_size: NA
d_call: TRBD1
v_call: TRBV5-1
j_call: TRBJ1-2
cdr3_aa: CASSVGQGASGYTF
cdr3_nt: TGCGCCAGCAGCGTCGGACAGGGGGCGAGTGGCTACACCTTC

clone_size: few
d_call: TRBD1
v_call: TRBV7-2
j_call: TRBJ1-1
cdr3_aa: CASSLVGTGGTEAFF
cdr3_nt: TGTGCCAGCAGCTTAGTAGGGACAGGGGGCACTGAAGCTTTCTTT

clone_size: few
d_call: TRBD1
v_call: TRBV30
j_call: TRBJ1-1
cdr3_aa: CAWSLRQGTEAFF
cdr3_nt: TGTGCCTGGAGTCTCCGACAGGGCACTGAAGCTTTCTTT

clone_size: NA
d_call: TRBD2
v_call: TRBV5-1
j_call: TRBJ2-3
cdr3_aa: CASSLVAGLSTDTQYF
cdr3_nt: TGTGCCAGCAGCTTGGTAGCGGGACTTAGCACAGATACGCAGTATTTT

clone_size: NA
d_call: NA
v_call: TRBV5-1
j_call: TRBJ2-3
cdr3_aa: CASSLAPGTDTQYF
cdr3_nt: TGCGCCAGCAGCTTGGCCCCGGGGACAGATACGCAGTATTTT

clone_size: once
d_call: NA
v_call: TRBV30
j_call: TRBJ2-1
cdr3_aa: CAWSPTLYNEQFF
cdr3_nt: TGTGCCTGGAGTCCCACTTTATACAATGAGCAGTTCTTC

clone_size: NA
d_call: TRBD1
v_call: TRBV30
j_call: TRBJ1-1
cdr3_aa: CAWSDFGTGYGNTEAFF
cdr3_nt: TGTGCCTGGAGTGATTTTGGGACAGGCTACGGGAACACTGAAGCTTTCTTT

clone_size: NA
d_call: NA
v_call: TRBV5-1
j_call: TRBJ2-3
cdr3_aa: CASSLQSGGPDTQYF
cdr3_nt: TGCGCCAGCAGCTTACAGAGCGGAGGACCAGATACGCAGTATTTT

clone_size: NA
d_call: NA
v_call: TRBV29-1
j_call: TRBJ2-5
cdr3_aa: CSVDEAVQETQYF
cdr3_nt: TGCAGCGTTGATGAGGCAGTTCAAGAGACCCAGTACTTC

clone_size: NA
d_call: TRBD2
v_call: TRBV6-5
j_call: TRBJ2-7
cdr3_aa: CASSYSGLARAYEQYF
cdr3_nt: TGTGCCAGCAGTTACTCAGGACTAGCGAGGGCCTACGAGCAGTACTTC

clone_size: NA
d_call: TRBD1
v_call: TRBV12-5
j_call: TRBJ1-1
cdr3_aa: CASGFGQGVTEAFF
cdr3_nt: TGTGCTAGTGGTTTTGGCCAGGGGGTTACTGAAGCTTTCTTT

clone_size: NA
d_call: TRBD1
v_call: TRBV30
j_call: TRBJ1-4
cdr3_aa: CAWSPGTGVEKLFF
cdr3_nt: TGTGCCTGGAGCCCCGGGACAGGGGTTGAAAAACTGTTTTTT

clone_size: few
d_call: NA
v_call: TRBV29-1
j_call: TRBJ2-5
cdr3_aa: CSARRGAKTQYF
cdr3_nt: TGCAGCGCCCGACGGGGGGCCAAGACCCAGTACTTC

clone_size: NA
d_call: NA
v_call: TRBV29-1
j_call: TRBJ2-7
cdr3_aa: CSVQPREPSYEQYF
cdr3_nt: TGCAGCGTTCAACCCAGGGAACCTTCCTACGAGCAGTACTTC

clone_size: NA
d_call: TRBD1
v_call: TRBV5-4
j_call: TRBJ2-5
cdr3_aa: CASSRTGQRQETQYF
cdr3_nt: TGTGCCAGCAGCAGAACGGGACAGCGCCAAGAGACCCAGTACTTC

clone_size: NA
d_call: NA
v_call: TRBV4-2
j_call: TRBJ1-1
cdr3_aa: CASSQEGRGLTEAFF
cdr3_nt: TGTGCCAGCAGCCAAGAAGGAAGGGGCTTAACTGAAGCTTTCTTT

clone_size: once
d_call: TRBD2
v_call: TRBV14
j_call: TRBJ2-7
cdr3_aa: CASSQAGGVAGGFSYEQYF
cdr3_nt: TGTGCCAGCAGCCAAGCCGGAGGCGTGGCGGGAGGTTTCTCCTACGAGCAGTACTTC